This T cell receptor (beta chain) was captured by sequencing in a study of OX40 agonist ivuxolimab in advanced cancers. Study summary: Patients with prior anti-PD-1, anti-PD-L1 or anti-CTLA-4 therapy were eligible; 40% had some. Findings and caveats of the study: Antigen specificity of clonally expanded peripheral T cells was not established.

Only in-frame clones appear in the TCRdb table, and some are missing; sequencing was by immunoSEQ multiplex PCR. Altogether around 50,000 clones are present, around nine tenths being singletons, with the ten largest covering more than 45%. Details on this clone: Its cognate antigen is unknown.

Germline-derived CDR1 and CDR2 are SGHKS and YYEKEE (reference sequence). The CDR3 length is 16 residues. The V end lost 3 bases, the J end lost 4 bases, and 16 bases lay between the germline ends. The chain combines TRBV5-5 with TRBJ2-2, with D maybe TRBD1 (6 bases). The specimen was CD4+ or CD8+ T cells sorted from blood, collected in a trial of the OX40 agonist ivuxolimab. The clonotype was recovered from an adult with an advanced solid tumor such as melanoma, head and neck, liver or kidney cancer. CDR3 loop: CASSSIYGQFTGELFF. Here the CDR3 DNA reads TGTGCCAGCAGCTCTATATACGGACAGTTCACCGGGGAGCTGTTTTTT.